Each of the 28 T cell receptor beta chains below was sequenced from the same sample in a study of cytomegalovirus exposure and HLA in healthy donors. The PCR made use of 60 Vbeta and 13 Jbeta primers. Data came from immunoSEQ multiplex PCR; TCRdb stores just in-frame clones and leaves some out. This table lists about 160,000 clones. Source material: PBMCs. The receptors come from a woman aged 55-69 years in good health and CMV-seronegative.

The CDR3: CASSSRQAGEAFF. The CDR3 DNA reads as TGTGCCAGCAGCTCCCGACAGGCGGGTGAAGCTTTCTTT. J is TRBJ1-1 and V is TRBV7-8; tentative D call: TRBD1 (6 bases). Germline assignment: CDR1 SGHVS and CDR2 FQNEAQ. This CDR3 region has 13 residues. V was shortened by 4 bases and J by 7 bases, with 13 bases between the two germline ends.

The chain uses TRBV29-1 and TRBJ1-1, with a weak D call TRBD1 (6 bases). The CDR3 is 13 amino acids. The ends were cut back, 4 bases at V and 4 bases at J, with 13 bases in the middle. CDR1 and CDR2 from the germline V gene are SQVTM and ANQGSEA. This CDR3 reads CSVATGLGTEAFF. The CDR3 DNA sequence: TGCAGCGTTGCGACAGGCCTGGGCACTGAAGCTTTCTTT. Complete variable domain (other parts from reference TRBV29-1 and TRBJ1-1): SAVISQKPSRDICQRGTSLTIQCQVDSQVTMMFWYRQQPGQSLTLIATANQGSEATYESGFVIDKFPISRPNLTFSTLTVSNMSPEDSSIYLCSVATGLGTEAFFGQGTRLTVV.

The CDR3 here is CATSRDILGEQFF. CDR3 DNA sequence: TGTGCCACCAGCAGAGATATCCTAGGTGAGCAGTTCTTC. The chain couples TRBV15 to TRBJ2-1; no definite D call. This CDR3 contains 13 residues. The germline V and J ends were trimmed by 0 bases and 9 bases, with 9 bases remaining between them. Germline assignment: CDR1 LNHNV and CDR2 YYDKDF (reference sequence).

The V and J genes are TRBV19 and TRBJ1-5; TRBD1 agrees at 11 bases. CDR1 is LNHDA, CDR2 SQIVND, per germline (reference sequence). J was trimmed by 4 bases and V by 5 bases; bases with no gene match: 16. The CDR3 has 19 residues. CDR3 region: CASSLIGPRDRGTNQPQHF. CDR3 in DNA: TGTGCCAGTAGTTTGATTGGGCCCAGGGACAGGGGGACGAATCAGCCCCAGCATTTT.

The chain carries TRBV19 and TRBJ1-4; 7 nucleotides line up with TRBD1. The CDR3 is 16 amino acids. Per the germline V gene, CDR1 is LNHDA and CDR2 is SQIVND (reference sequence). V shed 3 bases and J 8 bases; nucleotides not matched to a gene: 12. The CDR3 nucleotides read TGTGCCAGTAGTATTTTTCTTCGGCAGGGGGACGAAAAACTGTTTTTT. This encodes CASSIFLRQGDEKLFF.

The CDR3: CASSVSGLRSYNEQFF. The CDR3 DNA follows: TGTGCCAGCAGCGTATCCGGACTACGCTCCTACAATGAGCAGTTCTTC. The chain links TRBV9 to TRBJ2-1, with D perhaps matching TRBD2 (6 bases). Germline CDR1 reads SGDLS; CDR2 reads YYNGEE. This CDR3 comprises 16 residues. The V and J ends lost 1 base and 0 bases respectively, with 11 bases between them.

The CDR3 coding sequence is TGTGCCAGTAGTATAGGGCTCGCACCCACAGATACGCAGTATTTT. Amino acid sequence: CASSIGLAPTDTQYF. This chain joins TRBV19 and TRBJ2-3; D is unclear. V dropped 1 base and J dropped 2 bases, with 10 bases sitting between them. CDR3 length: 15 residues. The germline V gene has CDR1 LNHDA and CDR2 SQIVND (reference sequence).

CDR3 nucleotide sequence: TGTGCCAGCAGACTTACTAGCGGGGGCCGGGATACGCAGTATTTT. Protein: CASRLTSGGRDTQYF. The chain is built from TRBV2 and TRBJ2-3, with 11 bases lining up with TRBD2. The germline CDR1 and CDR2 sequences are SNHLY and FYNNEI. The CDR3 is 15 amino acids. J was trimmed by 6 bases and V by 6 bases; bases with no gene match: 8.

The rearrangement joins TRBV6-5 to TRBJ2-7; D uncertain. In germline, CDR1 is MNHEY, CDR2 SVGAGI. Trimming left V 4 bases short and J 4 bases short, with 5 bases between. The CDR3 is 11 amino acids. Written as DNA, the CDR3 is TGTGCCAGCAGTTCTCCTTACGAGCAGTACTTC. Protein product: CASSSPYEQYF.

V is TRBV5-1 and J is TRBJ1-2; tentative D call: TRBD1 (5 bases). The V end lost 7 bases, the J end lost 0 bases, and 19 bases lay between the germline ends. There are 16 residues in the CDR3. Per germline, CDR1 SGHRS and CDR2 YFSETQ. For the CDR3, the DNA is TGCGCCAGCCGATCTCGCGGGGACCCTGCTAACTATGGCTACACCTTC. Translated, it gives CASRSRGDPANYGYTF.

The J gene is TRBJ1-4, the V gene TRBV2; 9 bases line up with TRBD1. The CDR3 contains 15 residues. Looked up from germline, CDR1 is SNHLY and CDR2 is FYNNEI. The V segment lost 3 bases and the J segment 10 bases; nucleotides outside the gene matches: 9. The CDR3, as DNA: TGTGCCAGCAGTGAGGCATATGGGACAGGGCGAAAACTGTTTTTT. It yields the protein CASSEAYGTGRKLFF.

This CDR3 reads CASSDRDTYNEQFF. The CDR3 DNA is TGTGCCAGTTCAGACAGAGATACATACAATGAGCAGTTCTTC. The chain has TRBV27 and TRBJ2-1, with D perhaps matching TRBD1 (5 bases). The germline V gene encodes CDR1 MNHEY and CDR2 SMNVEV (reference sequence). Trimming left V 9 bases short and J 4 bases short, with 16 bases between. CDR3 length equals 14 residues.

The chain has TRBV9 and TRBJ2-7, with D tentatively TRBD1 (6 bases). CDR3 length equals 16 residues. V lost 0 bases and J lost 3, with 16 bases in between. CDR1 and CDR2 from the germline V gene are SGDLS and YYNGEE. In DNA, the CDR3 is TGTGCCAGCAGCGTAGGTGGGGGCTCGACTAACTACGAGCAGTACTTC. It specifies CASSVGGGSTNYEQYF. Together with reference TRBV9 and TRBJ2-7, the CDR3 gives the full variable domain: DSGVTQTPKHLITATGQRVTLRCSPRSGDLSVYWYQQSLDQGLQFLIQYYNGEERAKGNILERFSAQQFPDLHSELNLSSLELGDSALYFCASSVGGGSTNYEQYFGPGTRLTVT.

CDR3 residues: CASSVAPQGHGNTIYF. The CDR3 DNA is TGTGCCAGCAGCGTAGCCCCCCAGGGCCATGGAAACACCATATATTTT. This chain uses TRBV9 with TRBJ1-3; D is perhaps TRBD1 (5 bases). V shed 0 bases and J shed 3 bases, with 13 bases lying between them. Germline loops: CDR1 SGDLS, CDR2 YYNGEE. The length of the CDR3 is 16 residues.

The rearrangement links TRBV2 to TRBJ2-5; 9 bases match TRBD1. With V trimmed by 11 bases and J by 3 bases, 19 bases remained unmatched. The CDR3 is 17 residues long. From germline, CDR1 is SNHLY and CDR2 FYNNEI. CDR3 DNA: TGTGCCGGGCAGGAACAGGGGGCGACGACCTACGAAGAGACCCAGTACTTC. Residues: CAGQEQGATTYEETQYF.

The rearrangement links TRBV6-5 to TRBJ1-2; no clear D. The germline V and J ends were trimmed by 6 bases and 7 bases, with 15 bases remaining between them. Per the germline V gene, CDR1 is MNHEY and CDR2 is SVGAGI. This CDR3 is 13 amino acids long. CDR3 coding DNA: TGTGCCAGCAGCCGCGACCCGGAGGGTGGCTACACCTTC. The encoded protein is CASSRDPEGGYTF.

V and J are TRBV5-1 and TRBJ1-2; 8 bases line up with TRBD1. V lost 3 bases and J lost 4; bases outside the gene matches: 2. This CDR3 is built from 13 residues. Germline loops: CDR1 SGHRS, CDR2 YFSETQ. Written as DNA, the CDR3 is TGCGCCAGCAGCTCGACAGGGGTCTATGGCTACACCTTC. It is translated as CASSSTGVYGYTF. The whole variable domain, remainder taken from reference TRBV5-1 and TRBJ1-2, is KAGVTQTPRYLIKTRGQQVTLSCSPISGHRSVSWYQQTPGQGLQFLFEYFSETQRNKGNFPGRFSGRQFSNSRSEMNVSTLELGDSALYLCASSSTGVYGYTFGSGTRLTVV.

The chain combines TRBV2 with TRBJ2-2; TRBD2 matches 11 bases. The germline V gene encodes CDR1 SNHLY and CDR2 FYNNEI. The CDR3 runs 15 residues. Germline trimming cut 10 bases from V and 3 bases from J; bases unmatched to any gene: 7. The CDR3 sequence: CATCPTSGDTGELFF. Here the CDR3 DNA reads TGTGCCACCTGCCCGACTAGCGGGGACACCGGGGAGCTGTTTTTT.

V and J are TRBV30 and TRBJ2-1; the D gene is possibly TRBD2 (5 bases). This CDR3 contains 15 residues. Trimming stripped 4 bases from V and 4 bases from J, with 17 bases between. Germline V gene data show CDR1 as GTSNPN and CDR2 as SVGIG (reference sequence). CDR3 residues: CAWIKEGKGYNEQFF. In DNA form, the CDR3 reads TGTGCCTGGATTAAAGAGGGAAAGGGTTACAATGAGCAGTTCTTC.

This chain joins TRBV19 and TRBJ2-3, with D possibly TRBD1 on 5 matching bases. Trimming removed 3 bases from V and 3 bases from J, with 16 bases in between. There are 16 residues in the CDR3. The germline V gene has CDR1 LNHDA and CDR2 SQIVND (reference sequence). The CDR3 reads CASSMPGRVSTDTQYF. The CDR3 DNA is TGTGCCAGTAGTATGCCCGGCAGGGTGTCGACAGATACGCAGTATTTT. Drawing the rest from reference TRBV19 and TRBJ2-3, the complete variable domain is DGGITQSPKYLFRKEGQNVTLSCEQNLNHDAMYWYRQDPGQGLRLIYYSQIVNDFQKGDIAEGYSVSREKKESFPLTVTSAQKNPTAFYLCASSMPGRVSTDTQYFGPGTRLTVL.

The gene calls are TRBV9 and TRBJ2-7, with TRBD1 matching over 8 bases. Germline V lookup: CDR1 SGDLS, CDR2 YYNGEE. The CDR3 is 15 amino acids. Germline trimming cut 4 bases from V and 4 bases from J; bases unmatched to any gene: 10. The CDR3: CASSPRQGLEYEQYF. The CDR3 DNA reads as TGTGCCAGCAGCCCACGACAGGGGCTGGAATACGAGCAGTACTTC.

The chain carries TRBV27 and TRBJ2-2; 10 nucleotides align to TRBD2. Germline values: CDR1 MNHEY, CDR2 SMNVEV (reference sequence). Losses at the gene ends were 11 bases for V and 6 bases for J; bases not matched to a gene: 12. The length of the CDR3 is 15 residues. The CDR3 reads CAASTSGNIPGELFF. In DNA, the CDR3 is TGTGCCGCCTCCACTAGCGGGAATATCCCCGGGGAGCTGTTTTTT.

The rearrangement uses TRBV9 and TRBJ2-4, with D perhaps TRBD2 (5 bases). Germline V gene lookup returns CDR1 SGDLS and CDR2 YYNGEE. With 3 bases removed from V and 7 bases from J, the gap between germline ends came to 17 bases. This CDR3 has 15 amino acids. CDR3 sequence: CASSATVVSGNIQYF. The CDR3 DNA reads TGTGCCAGCAGCGCGACTGTGGTCTCGGGGAACATTCAGTACTTC.

The chain uses TRBV7-2 and TRBJ2-3; maybe TRBD2 (5 bases). V was trimmed by 4 bases and J by 2 bases, leaving 10 bases between them. The CDR3 consists of 14 residues. Germline CDR1 is SGHTA and CDR2 is FQGNSA. CDR3: CASSSSGLTDTQYF. As DNA, the CDR3 is TGTGCCAGCAGCTCGAGCGGCCTCACAGATACGCAGTATTTT.

This chain uses TRBV7-2 with TRBJ1-3; weak D call: TRBD1 (5 bases). V gave up 5 bases and J gave up 1 base, with 15 bases separating them. The germline V gene has CDR1 SGHTA and CDR2 FQGNSA. CDR3 length equals 16 residues. Here the CDR3 reads CASSRRRVGSGNTIYF. The CDR3 coding sequence is TGTGCCAGCAGCCGACGCAGGGTAGGATCTGGAAACACCATATATTTT.

The chain has TRBV18 and TRBJ2-5, with D perhaps TRBD1 (6 bases). V lost 5 bases and J lost 3, with 10 bases in between. The CDR3 length is 13 residues. Germline CDR1 and CDR2: KGHSH and LQKENI. CDR3 protein: CASSKNREETQYF. The CDR3 DNA reads TGTGCCAGCTCAAAAAACAGGGAAGAGACCCAGTACTTC.

The chain couples TRBV18 to TRBJ1-1; D is ambiguous. The CDR3 has 14 amino acids. Trimming left V 0 bases short and J 5 bases short, with 10 bases between. Germline CDR1 KGHSH, CDR2 LQKENI. The chain's CDR3 is CASSPPGKLTEAFF. CDR3 nucleotides: TGTGCCAGCTCACCACCCGGGAAGTTGACTGAAGCTTTCTTT.

The chain has TRBV7-3 and TRBJ2-7, with a possible D match to TRBD2 (7 bases). This CDR3 has 12 amino acids. From germline, CDR1 is SGHTA and CDR2 FQGTGA. CDR3 in amino acids: CAWEGGPYEQYF. The CDR3 nucleotides are TGTGCTTGGGAGGGGGGCCCCTACGAGCAGTACTTC. The full variable domain, rest sourced from reference TRBV7-3 and TRBJ2-7, is GAGVSQTPSNKVTEKGKYVELRCDPISGHTALYWYRQSLGQGPEFLIYFQGTGAADDSGLPNDRFFAVRPEGSVSTLKIQRTERGDSAVYLCAWEGGPYEQYFGPGTRLTVT.